Detailed here is one T cell receptor (beta chain). Its antigen is unknown. No clone much larger than this one lies a single base away; base qualities are absent. Whole blood was collected in K2EDTA tubes by collaborating institutions according to the institutions' own protocols. Collaborator samples were shipped for TCRbeta analysis as frozen whole blood, isolated PBMCs, or DNA extracted from either sample type. The immunoSEQ Assay, a bias-controlled multiplex PCR, was used to amplify TCRbeta CDR3 regions from genomic DNA. The published analysis was carried out like this. The number of nucleated cells in each sample was estimated by amplification of reference gene primers within the assay. Sequence reads were collapsed and filtered to measure the absolute abundance of every unique TCRbeta CDR3 rearrangement. For each sample, productive Simpson clonality was calculated as the square root of Simpson's diversity index over productive rearrangements. TCRdb provides this immuneACCESS table in a form limited to in-frame rearrangements. Some clones are lacking; in checked studies, under half of them reflect an unresolved V gene, and why the rest are absent is not known. That table furnishes V, J and clone size, whereas the DNA furnished D and trimming. A total of 90,000 to 100,000 clones appear in this sample, about 88% of them only once. The ten biggest clones cover approximately 1.7% of the sample.

These data belong to a study of blood T cell repertoires in COVID-19 (dated by TCRdb to the early 2020s). Background on the whole study: The collaborator samples originated in the United States, Italy and Spain and spanned the acute and convalescent phases of COVID-19. HLA class I and class II types, where available, came from metadata supplied by the sample provider rather than from assay-based typing. The dataset comprised deeply sampled blood TCRbeta repertoires from subjects exposed to, actively infected with, or recovered from COVID-19. The repertoires were released in a freely available public database meant as a resource for research on the immune response to SARS-CoV-2. The sample metadata nearly always contained a de-identified subject ID, COVID-19 status, age in years and sex. The prospective study material was composed of cDNA or gDNA derived from T cells, B-cell-depleted T cells, or PBMCs. The samples were drawn from two sources: the first 160 participants of the ongoing ImmuneRACE study, and 1,254 subjects contributed by 6 global collaborators.

Overall study results and their limits: How much clinical and demographic metadata was included differed by source and by participant, and the metadata was provided uncurated.

Sequenced: peripheral blood. The clonotype was recovered from a man at least 80 years old with acute or convalescent COVID-19.

The DNA reads as follows: TGTGCCAGCTCACCCCGGACAGCGTCCAACTATGGCTACACCTTC. Its translation is CASSPRTASNYGYTF. The sequence joins TRBV18 to TRBJ1-2; a tentative D match to TRBD1 spans 6 bases. CDR1 KGHSH and CDR2 LQKENI are derived from the germline V gene. Between the V and J ends, shortened by 3 bases and 2 bases respectively, the junction contains 13 bases. The CDR3 runs 15 residues from the cysteine to the phenylalanine. Just CDR3 DNA is preserved here, 45 bases in frame from base 1.